Each of the 15 T cell receptor beta chains below was sequenced from the same sample in a study of response to subunit inactivated influenza vaccine. TCRdb reprocessed the RT-PCR reads via MiXCR and lists one record per CDR3 protein. The sample includes approximately 730,000 distinct CDR3 sequences, 11% to 15% of them seen just once. This material consisted of PBMCs from blood, taken approximately 15 days before vaccination. Receptor source: a man aged 50 or older who received an inactivated influenza vaccine.

The table lists this clonotype with a few counts. J is TRBJ1-5 and V is TRBV5-1, with TRBD1 identical over 9 bases. V lost 4 bases to trimming and J lost 5 bases; unmatched junction nucleotides: 7. This CDR3 is built from 15 residues. The germline V gene has CDR1 SGHRS and CDR2 YFSETQ. CDR3 sequence reads: CASSLTGGRDQPQHF. CDR3 in DNA: TGCGCCAGCAGCCTGACAGGGGGGAGGGATCAGCCCCAGCATTTT.

The sample holds one count of this clonotype. The V call is TRBV4-3, the J call TRBJ2-2; 8 bases are a match to TRBD1. The V gene's germline CDR1 is LGHNA and CDR2 YSLEER. V shed 1 base, J shed 2 bases, and the junction held 12 bases outside the gene matches. CDR3 length: 19 residues. CDR3 bases: TGCGCCAGCAGCCAAGCTTTAGGCCAGGGGGCATTCAACACCGGGGAGCTGTTTTTT. Translation gives CASSQALGQGAFNTGELFF.

This clonotype has only a few counts. This chain uses TRBV5-1 with TRBJ1-2, with 7 bases that match TRBD1. The CDR3 consists of 14 residues. V gave up 5 bases and J gave up 0 bases; unmatched junction bases: 4. Germline assignment: CDR1 SGHRS and CDR2 YFSETQ. CDR3 DNA sequence: TGCGCCAGCAGTCGGGACAGTACTAACTATGGCTACACCTTC. Its protein product is CASSRDSTNYGYTF.

The chain combines TRBV6-5 with TRBJ2-7; 13 bases match TRBD2. CDR3 length equals 15 residues. Germline V CDR1 and CDR2: MNHEY, SVGAGI. V lost 4 bases and J lost 3; bases outside the gene matches: 3. This chain's CDR3 is CASSLLAGGVYEQYF. The DNA for the CDR3 is TGTGCCAGCAGTTTACTAGCGGGAGGGGTCTACGAGCAGTACTTC.

This clonotype was observed a handful of times. The chain links TRBV7-9 to TRBJ2-1, with a tentative D call TRBD1 (6 bases). This CDR3 is built from 15 residues. CDR1 and CDR2 from the germline V gene are SEHNR and FQNEAQ (reference sequence). The ends were cut back, 5 bases at V and 4 bases at J, with 15 bases in the middle. In DNA, the CDR3 is TGTGCCAGCAGCCTACAAACAGGGATTTACAATGAGCAGTTCTTC. Its protein product is CASSLQTGIYNEQFF.

This clonotype was seen only a few times. The J gene is TRBJ1-5, the V gene TRBV6-2 or TRBV6-3; D is possibly TRBD1 (6 bases). CDR1 is MNHEY, CDR2 SVGEGT, per germline. V lost 2 bases and J 0 bases, leaving 17 bases between the germline ends. The CDR3 is 18 amino acids. Here the CDR3 reads CASSYTLSRGHSNQPQHF. The CDR3 nucleotides are TGTGCCAGCAGTTACACCCTTAGTCGGGGGCATAGCAATCAGCCCCAGCATTTT.

The chain links TRBV18 to TRBJ2-1; 8 nucleotides align to TRBD1. V trimming: 3 bases; J trimming: 8 bases; junction bases outside the gene matches: 3. This CDR3 comprises 13 residues. Germline CDR1 KGHSH, CDR2 LQKENI. The DNA of the CDR3 is TGTGCCAGCTCACCGACAGGGGTCGATGAGCAGTTCTTC. It codes for CASSPTGVDEQFF.

The CDR3 spells CSAGEGNIAQSTQYF. CDR3 nucleotides: TGCAGTGCGGGTGAGGGAAATATTGCACAGAGTACGCAGTATTTT. The genes are TRBV20-1 and TRBJ2-3, with D perhaps matching TRBD2 (5 bases). Per germline, CDR1 DFQATT and CDR2 SNEGSKA (reference sequence). CDR3 length: 15 residues. Trimming cost V 6 bases and J 8 bases, with 24 bases left between them.

This clonotype was counted ten times or more. The chain couples TRBV29-1 to TRBJ2-1; D possibly corresponds to TRBD2 (6 bases). Trimming took 3 bases from V and 7 from J, leaving 7 bases between them. Per the germline V gene, CDR1 is SQVTM and CDR2 is ANQGSEA. The CDR3 contains 11 residues. As DNA, the CDR3 is TGCAGCGTTGACAGCGGGAATGAGCAGTTCTTC. It is translated as CSVDSGNEQFF.

This clonotype showed up just a few times. The chain uses TRBV7-2 and TRBJ2-1; 8 bases align to TRBD2. The germline V gene encodes CDR1 SGHTA and CDR2 FQGNSA. V was clipped by 0 bases and J by 5 bases; unmatched bases: 6. CDR3 length equals 16 residues. The CDR3 reads CASSLAASSGHNEQFF. The CDR3 DNA sequence: TGTGCCAGCAGCTTAGCGGCGTCTAGCGGGCACAATGAGCAGTTCTTC.

This clonotype was counted at least ten times. V gene TRBV4-2 combines with J gene TRBJ1-4; TRBD1 matches at 7 bases. V shed 4 bases, J shed 5 bases, and the junction held 4 bases outside the gene matches. This CDR3 has 14 residues. Germline CDR1 reads LGHNA; CDR2 reads YNFKEQ. The CDR3 nucleotides read TGTGCCAGCAGCCTGGGGGACAGAAATGAAAAACTGTTTTTT. Translation: CASSLGDRNEKLFF.

The chain recombines TRBV5-1 with TRBJ1-6, with 7 bases that match TRBD1. The CDR3 has 15 amino acids. The V and J ends lost 0 bases and 7 bases, in that order; junction bases with no gene match: 4. The germline gives CDR1 SGHRS, CDR2 YFSETQ. The CDR3 bases are TGCGCCAGCAGCTTGGGACAGGGCCAGAATTCACCCCTCCACTTT. The encoded protein is CASSLGQGQNSPLHF.

J is TRBJ2-2 and V is TRBV12-3 or TRBV12-4; TRBD1 agrees at 11 bases. This CDR3 contains 15 residues. V gave up 4 bases and J gave up 6 bases; unmatched junction bases: 4. CDR3: CASSSGTGGPGELFF. The CDR3 coding sequence is TGTGCCAGCAGTTCCGGGACAGGGGGGCCCGGGGAGCTGTTTTTT.

The sample holds a few counts of this clonotype. The chain is built from TRBV7-2 and TRBJ2-1; unclear D gene. Deletions cut 5 bases from V and 0 bases from J, with 14 bases between. The CDR3 extends over 16 amino acids. CDR1 is SGHTA and CDR2 is FQGNSA in the germline V gene. The CDR3 here is CASSQQGGRSYNEQFF. For the CDR3, the DNA is TGTGCCAGCAGCCAACAAGGCGGTCGCTCCTACAATGAGCAGTTCTTC.

This clonotype was counted many times. The rearrangement links TRBV4-1 to TRBJ2-3, with TRBD2 as a possible D gene (6 bases). V was clipped by 4 bases and J by 3 bases, with 8 bases between them. Germline CDR1 is MGHRA and CDR2 is YSYEKL. This CDR3 has 13 residues. DNA of the CDR3: TGCGCCAGCAGCCCGGGGGTGACAGATACGCAGTATTTT. Its protein product is CASSPGVTDTQYF.